This T cell receptor (beta chain) was identified during a study of blood T cells in healthy people across ages. Study observations and caveats: No conclusive comparison of naive versus antigen-experienced cells was possible with unsorted PBMCs.

A sample-barcoded 5' primer and a J-beta primer mix were used in a second PCR of about 7 to 11 cycles. Each cDNA molecule carried a tag from a template-switch adaptor that contained 12 random nucleotides. MiXCR, applied by TCRdb to the 5' RACE reads, yields one record per CDR3 protein. The table records more than 1.4 million distinct CDR3 sequences, 42% of them present only once. Of note for this clonotype: Its antigen is currently unknown.

Per the germline V gene, CDR1 is MNHEY and CDR2 is SMNVEV (reference sequence). Trimming pared 0 bases from V and 0 bases from J, leaving 13 bases between. The CDR3 extends over 17 amino acids. This sequence originates from a woman aged 18-29 years in good health. V is TRBV27 and J is TRBJ2-3, with D perhaps being TRBD1 or TRBD2 (5 bases each). Sequencing input: blood. CDR3 amino acids: CASSLSPGRQSTDTQYF. CDR3 nucleotides: TGTGCCAGCAGTTTATCTCCGGGACGCCAAAGCACAGATACGCAGTATTTT.